Only a few counts were recorded for the clone carrying this TCR beta chain. As yet, its antigen is unknown. The sample is drawn from a study of identical twins. The study, taken as a whole, reports: Conclusions came from cross-sectional statistical analysis, not from following the same donors. Sequences that were beta out-of-frame showed weaker excess twin sharing. Within twin pairs, the out-of-frame alpha sequences they shared showed excess low generation probability.

CDR1 is SGHRS, CDR2 YFSETQ, per germline. Trimming cost V 3 bases and J 5 bases, with 12 bases left between them. The CDR3 is made up of 14 amino acids. TCRdb processed the 5' RACE reads anew with MiXCR; each CDR3 protein has one entry. The sample lists more than 1.5 million distinct CDR3 sequences; around 29% were seen once. Sequencing was carried out using cord blood. The receptor was derived from a newborn girl in good health. This sequence joins TRBV5-1 and TRBJ1-5, with D possibly being TRBD1 (6 bases). The CDR3 region has the DNA TGCGCCAGCAGCTGGACTTCAGGGGATCAGCCCCAGCATTTT. As protein: CASSWTSGDQPQHF.